This T cell receptor beta chain was found in a study of T cells in Graves' hyperthyroidism and ophthalmopathy. Germline CDR1 reads LNHDA; CDR2 reads SQIVND (reference sequence). Trimming took off 5 bases at V and 2 bases at J, with 14 bases between the two ends. This CDR3 has 15 amino acids. This clonotype was observed a few times. Researchers took RNA transcripts and amplified the TCR beta CDR3 regions from them. Carried out on the TCR CDR3, a first-round RT-PCR used the HTBI primer set. TCRdb called the multiplex PCR reads again in MiXCR, with one record for every CDR3 protein. Among 660,000 or so distinct CDR3 sequences listed, less than 25% were seen once.

The rearrangement uses TRBV19 and TRBJ2-3; D not resolved. This TCR was sampled from a man aged 25 to 45 with Graves' ophthalmopathy. The sequencing input was blood. The CDR3 sequence: CASSPLIFLTDTQYF. The CDR3, as DNA: TGTGCCAGTAGTCCCCTGATTTTTCTCACAGATACGCAGTATTTT.